This TCR beta chain was profiled in a study of blood T cell repertoires in COVID-19. As for the study in general: Material from acute and convalescent COVID-19 was sourced from the United States, Italy and Spain.

Sequenced by immunoSEQ multiplex PCR; TCRdb stores in-frame clones only, minus some. In the table there are fewer than 350,000 clones, around nine tenths of which are singletons. Germline CDR1 is SGHRS and CDR2 is YFSETQ. The CDR3 totals 15 residues. V was shortened by 0 bases and J by 10 bases, with 19 bases between the two germline ends. Source material: PBMCs or T cells enriched from blood (not recorded which). This sequence joins TRBV5-1 and TRBJ1-2; maybe TRBD1 (5 bases). The clonotype originates from a woman between 55 and 75 years old in a cohort exposed to, infected with or recovered from COVID-19 (not recorded which). The CDR3 loop reads CASSLGGIGGADYTF. The CDR3 DNA sequence: TGCGCCAGCAGCTTGGGTGGGATTGGAGGGGCGGACTACACCTTC.